A selection of T cell receptor beta chains follows, all from one sample in a study of blood T cell repertoires in COVID-19. Clones were read by immunoSEQ multiplex PCR, and TCRdb kept only the in-frame ones, dropping some. The sample has 100,000 to 150,000 clones; roughly 79% are singletons. The sample was peripheral blood. The receptors come from a human donor in a cohort sampled during active COVID-19. Both conserved end residues are part of each CDR3. D genes are given only for firm matches. Size is stated for part of the rows, as once, few or many counts, or as a class when the clone is expanded.

CDR3 DNA	CDR3 protein	D gene	V gene	J gene	clone size
TGTGCCAGCAGTTTTTTTTACGAGACTAGAGGTCGTGGCTACACCTTC	CASSFFYETRGRGYTF	-	TRBV28	TRBJ1-2	-
TGTGCCAGCAGTGAGGATATCAGAGGCGAGCAGTACTTC	CASSEDIRGEQYF	-	TRBV2	TRBJ2-7	-
TGTGCCAGCAGGGGGGCTTCCCAGCCTTACAATGAGCAGTTCTTC	CASRGASQPYNEQFF	-	TRBV3-1/TRBV3-2	TRBJ2-1	-
TGTGCCAGCTCACCAGGGACACTTAATAATTCACCCCTCCACTTT	CASSPGTLNNSPLHF	-	TRBV18	TRBJ1-6	-
TGTGCGACTAGCGGGGCAGAATCCCCCCCCTACGAGCAGTACTTC	CATSGAESPPYEQYF	TRBD2	TRBV7-9	TRBJ2-7	-
TGTGCCACCTCTGACAGGGGAGGTGAAAAACTGTTTTTT	CATSDRGGEKLFF	TRBD1	TRBV19	TRBJ1-4	-
TGTGCCAGCAGCGTGGGGCTAGCGGGATACGAGCAGTACTTC	CASSVGLAGYEQYF	TRBD2	TRBV9	TRBJ2-7	-
TGTGCCAGCAGCTTAGATCGGGGGGTGACTGAAGCTTTCTTT	CASSLDRGVTEAFF	-	TRBV11-2	TRBJ1-1	-
TGTGCCAGCAGACAGGCGACCACAGGGGTTCGGGGCTACACCTTC	CASRQATTGVRGYTF	TRBD1	TRBV28	TRBJ1-2	-
TGTGCCAGCAGCCATGGGACAGTCCTCCGGGGAGAGCAGTACTTC	CASSHGTVLRGEQYF	TRBD1	TRBV14	TRBJ2-7	-
TGTGCCAGCAGCTTGGGGACTCACGAGCAGTTCTTC	CASSLGTHEQFF	-	TRBV11-2	TRBJ2-1	-
TGTGCCAGCAGCTTAGCTTTGGGACAGGGGTCTAACTATGGCTACACCTTC	CASSLALGQGSNYGYTF	TRBD1	TRBV11-2	TRBJ1-2	-
TGTGCCAGCAGCTTACCAGGGGGAAGAGATACGCAGTATTTT	CASSLPGGRDTQYF	TRBD1	TRBV11-2	TRBJ2-3	-
TGTGCCAGCAGTGAACGGACAGCTATTAGCAATCAGCCCCAGCATTTT	CASSERTAISNQPQHF	-	TRBV2	TRBJ1-5	-
TGCGCCAGCAGCTTGACAGGACAGGGGTTGAATGGCTACACCTTC	CASSLTGQGLNGYTF	TRBD1	TRBV5-1	TRBJ1-2	-
TGTGCCAGCAGTGAAGGTTCGTATAGTTCGGAGACCCAGTACTTC	CASSEGSYSSETQYF	-	TRBV6-1	TRBJ2-5	-
TGTGCCAGCAGCCCCTTAGCGGTCTACAATGAGCAGTTCTTC	CASSPLAVYNEQFF	-	TRBV3-1/TRBV3-2	TRBJ2-1	-
TGTGCCAGCAGCGCAAACAGGGGTACTGAAGCTTTCTTT	CASSANRGTEAFF	TRBD1	TRBV11-2	TRBJ1-1	-
TGTGCCAGTAGTATCTCTGGGACAGGGGGACCCTACGAGCAGTACTTC	CASSISGTGGPYEQYF	TRBD1	TRBV19	TRBJ2-7	-
TGTGCCAGCAGCTTCGGAGGGGCCTACACCGGGGAGCTGTTTTTT	CASSFGGAYTGELFF	-	TRBV7-2	TRBJ2-2	-
TGCGCCAGCAGCTTGTCAGGAGGGTACACTGAAGCTTTCTTT	CASSLSGGYTEAFF	-	TRBV5-1	TRBJ1-1	-
TGTGCCAGCCGTAGCGGGAGTATAGACACCGGGGAGCTGTTTTTT	CASRSGSIDTGELFF	TRBD2	TRBV7-3	TRBJ2-2	-
TGCGCCAGCAGCCAGGACTGGCAGGGCTACACCTTC	CASSQDWQGYTF	-	TRBV4-3	TRBJ1-2	once
TGTGCCAGTACCCGAACCTGGGACAACCAAGAGACCCAGTACTTC	CASTRTWDNQETQYF	-	TRBV19	TRBJ2-5	-
TGTGCCACCAGTGATCCCACCGGGACAGGGTCGATCGGTGTCACCGGGGAGCTGTTTTTT	CATSDPTGTGSIGVTGELFF	TRBD1	TRBV24-1	TRBJ2-2	-
TGTGCCAGCAGCTCCTTCCTGGACAGAGGGCCGGCCCAGTACTTC	CASSSFLDRGPAQYF	-	TRBV5-4	TRBJ2-5	-
TGTGCCAGCTTAGGGCTCAGGGGGCACCTGGGTAATTCACCCCTCCACTTT	CASLGLRGHLGNSPLHF	TRBD1	TRBV28	TRBJ1-6	-
TGTGCCAGCAGTTACTCGGGGGGGAGGGGGACTGGCTACACCTTC	CASSYSGGRGTGYTF	-	TRBV6-5	TRBJ1-2	-
TGTGCCACCCAGGGGTCAGGGGCCAACGTCCTGACTTTC	CATQGSGANVLTF	-	TRBV7-9	TRBJ2-6	-
TGTGCCAGCAGCTTCGATGGCAGTAATCAGCCCCAGCATTTT	CASSFDGSNQPQHF	-	TRBV7-2	TRBJ1-5	-
TGTGCCTGGAGCCGAGGGCCTGGGGTCTACAATGAGCAGTTCTTC	CAWSRGPGVYNEQFF	-	TRBV30	TRBJ2-1	-
TGTGCCAGCTCACCGACCCACCCAGGGGGATCCTACGAGCAGTACTTC	CASSPTHPGGSYEQYF	TRBD1	TRBV18	TRBJ2-7	-
TGTGCCAGCAGTTTATATACAGGGGCCGGAACGGGGAAACTGTTTTTT	CASSLYTGAGTGKLFF	TRBD1	TRBV28	TRBJ1-4	-
TGTGCCAGCACCCTACAGGGGGCAGGTACTGAAGCTTTCTTT	CASTLQGAGTEAFF	TRBD1	TRBV7-2	TRBJ1-1	-
TGTGCCACCAGTGACCCTGGACAGGGAGTTCAAGAGACCCAGTACTTC	CATSDPGQGVQETQYF	TRBD1	TRBV24-1	TRBJ2-5	-
TGTGCCAGCAGCCCCGTGGTAGCTACAGATACGCAGTATTTT	CASSPVVATDTQYF	-	TRBV7-8	TRBJ2-3	medium-sized
TGTGCCAGCAGCTCAGGGCCCGGACAGATAAACACCGGGGAGCTGTTTTTT	CASSSGPGQINTGELFF	-	TRBV7-2	TRBJ2-2	once
TGTGCTAGTGCCAGGGGCGAAGATACGCAGTATTTT	CASARGEDTQYF	-	TRBV12-5	TRBJ2-3	-
TGTGCCAGCAGCTTTGAACCAGGGATAGGTGGCTACACCTTC	CASSFEPGIGGYTF	-	TRBV5-5	TRBJ1-2	once
TGTGCCAGCAGCTTAACGAGTGGTTCACCCCTCCACTTT	CASSLTSGSPLHF	-	TRBV7-6	TRBJ1-6	-
TGTGCCACCAGTGAGACAAACTACAGGGGACACTCCTATGGCTACACCTTC	CATSETNYRGHSYGYTF	TRBD1	TRBV24-1	TRBJ1-2	-
TGTGCCAGCAGCTTAACGCGGGGCTACGAGCAGTACTTC	CASSLTRGYEQYF	-	TRBV7-3	TRBJ2-7	-
TGTGCCAGCAGCAACACCAGGGGGAGGCCAGGTGAGCAGTTCTTC	CASSNTRGRPGEQFF	-	TRBV6-2/TRBV6-3	TRBJ2-1	-
TGTGCCAGCAGCTTACCGTGGGCCAGGGCGAACACTGAAGCTTTCTTT	CASSLPWARANTEAFF	-	TRBV7-9	TRBJ1-1	-
TGTGCCAGCAGCTTGACTAGTCTCAATGAGCAGTTCTTC	CASSLTSLNEQFF	-	TRBV3-1/TRBV3-2	TRBJ2-1	-
TGTGTTTTTGGGCCGTTCCCTGGAAACACCATATATTTT	CVFGPFPGNTIYF	-	TRBV3-1/TRBV3-2	TRBJ1-3	-
TGCGCCAGCAGTGAGCCCTCCACAGATACGCAGTATTTT	CASSEPSTDTQYF	-	TRBV10-2	TRBJ2-3	-
TGTGCCAGCAGTCCCTCGGGGTCAGATACGCAGTATTTT	CASSPSGSDTQYF	-	TRBV28	TRBJ2-3	-
TGTGCCAGCAGTTACGCGGAGGGGACTGAAGCTTTCTTT	CASSYAEGTEAFF	-	TRBV6-6	TRBJ1-1	few
TGTGCCAGCACTCCTACAGGGGCCACCATGAACACTGAAGCTTTCTTT	CASTPTGATMNTEAFF	TRBD1	TRBV3-1/TRBV3-2	TRBJ1-1	-
TGCGCCAGCAGCATCAATTCTGGGTCCGGGTACGAGCAGTACTTC	CASSINSGSGYEQYF	-	TRBV5-1	TRBJ2-7	few
TGTGCCAGCAGCCATGGTGCTAGCGGGAGTGCAGATACGCAGTATTTT	CASSHGASGSADTQYF	TRBD2	TRBV14	TRBJ2-3	-
TGTGCCAGCAGTTGGGCTTTGATTGGATATGGCTACACCTTC	CASSWALIGYGYTF	-	TRBV6-2/TRBV6-3	TRBJ1-2	few
TGTGCCAGCCACCGACTAGCGGGGGTTCCCAATGAGCAGTTCTTC	CASHRLAGVPNEQFF	TRBD2	TRBV2	TRBJ2-1	-
TGTGCCACCAGCGGCACAGGGAGAGGGAACACTGAAGCTTTCTTT	CATSGTGRGNTEAFF	-	TRBV15	TRBJ1-1	once